What follows is one T cell receptor (beta chain) and its context. The specificity of this receptor is unknown. Qualities for individual bases were not recorded, and no much larger clone is one base off. The sample belongs to a study of T-cell memory formation after mild COVID-19 (dated by TCRdb to the early 2020s). Context from the whole study: TCR sequence clusters from the two donors were found to be largely donor specific. Two young, previously healthy adult volunteers, one female and one male, were included in the cohort. Longitudinal TCRalpha and TCRbeta repertoire sequencing tracked T-cell clones expanding and contracting after mild COVID-19 in a couple of donors.

The study at large found these results: SARS-CoV-2 specificity was not confirmed for the second-wave clones peaking on day 37. Some responding clones were detected in pre-infection memory, suggesting pre-existing cross-reactive memory T cells joined the SARS-CoV-2 response. Clones contracting from day 15 to 85 had balanced CD4/CD8 phenotypes, while a second wave expanding from day 15 to 37 was biased towards CD4+. Contracting CD4+ clones appeared mostly in the CM and EM memory subsets, whereas CD8+ clones were enriched in EMRA. Only a couple of mild cases were covered by the study, and larger cohorts that include severe cases with pre-infection samples were considered necessary.

V is pruned by 6 bases and J by 6 bases, leaving 7 bases of the junction without a gene match. From the cysteine up to the phenylalanine, the CDR3 has a length of 16 residues. The read is trimmed to its CDR3 DNA, 48 bases read in frame from base 1. Sequencing relied on an Illumina NovaSeq 6000. TCRalpha and TCRbeta cDNA libraries were constructed by 5'RACE with constant-segment primers, with sample barcodes and unique molecular identifiers being introduced. Trizol reagent was used to extract RNA from every sample. Amplification of the libraries took two PCR steps, and the second step added a second sample barcode plus Illumina TruSeq adapters. Libraries were sequenced on an Illumina NovaSeq with 2 x 150 bp paired-end reads. Per the source publication's procedure: The reads were demultiplexed and collapsed into UMI-guided consensus sequences using migec v1.2.7. Using mixcr v2.1.11, UMI consensuses were aligned to TRA and TRB V and J templates and then assembled into clonotypes. A clonotype was counted as expanded or contracted only if both edgeR and NoisET called the change significant, with noise models trained on biological replicates. For edgeR calls, the thresholds were a false discovery rate-adjusted p below 0.01 and a log2 fold-change of 1. PCA with hierarchical clustering of max-normalized trajectories of the 1000 most abundant clonotypes was used as exploratory dynamics analysis. Separately sequenced CD4+ and CD8+ repertoires were used to assign the CD4 or CD8 phenotype of responding clones. The public reads were run again by TCRdb, first through fastp at Q25 and then through MiXCR, and only productive beta chains were kept. Rows matching on CDR3 protein sequence are summarized as one entry with the most common DNA and genes. These V and J calls rely on TCRdb rather than the paper's analysis. Within this sample are hundreds of thousands of distinct CDR3 sequences, with about 16% of them counted one time only. Jointly, the top ten make up 20% to 25% of the sample.

Ficoll-Paque density gradient centrifugation was the method used to isolate PBMCs. The chain was built from TRBV12-3 or TRBV12-4 and TRBJ2-2, with TRBD2 matching 13 junction bases. The source material was PBMCs or a T cell subset sorted from them (not recorded which). The clonotype originates from a young man who had mild COVID-19 (a few samples of this study predate the infection). The sample titles of this study are shuffled in the database, so cell type and time point are left out; the donor was told from shared clones. The CDR3 corresponds to CASSPGLAGPPGELFF. The nucleotide sequence is given as TGTGCCAGCAGCCCGGGACTAGCGGGACCCCCCGGGGAGCTGTTTTTT.